The entry that follows covers one T cell receptor beta chain sequence. The donors were part of the 120-subject validation cohort, which stood apart from the roughly 680-subject first cohort. These data originate in a study of cytomegalovirus exposure and HLA in healthy donors. Study-wide background: The same platform was used for the roughly 130 validation repertoires and the approximately 670 first-cohort repertoires, a later analysis reported.

Data came from immunoSEQ multiplex PCR; TCRdb stores just in-frame clones and leaves some out. The sample lists about 200,000 clones, around 88% occurring once. Germline V CDR1 and CDR2: SGHRS, YFSETQ. The CDR3 spans 17 residues. V lost 4 bases to trimming and J lost 3 bases; unmatched junction nucleotides: 9. This TCR was sampled from a woman aged 18-35 years in good health and CMV-seronegative. The chain joins TRBV5-1 to TRBJ1-4; 10 bases agree with TRBD1. The material sequenced was PBMCs. Here the CDR3 DNA reads TGCGCCAGCAGCAGAACGGGACAGGGGTTACCTAATGAAAAACTGTTTTTT. This encodes CASSRTGQGLPNEKLFF.